This is a list of T cell receptor beta chains from one sample in a study of blood T cell repertoires in COVID-19. Data came from immunoSEQ multiplex PCR; TCRdb stores just in-frame clones and leaves some out. Of about 290,000 clones listed, 85% were seen once; the top ten hold around 4.2%. Sequenced material: peripheral blood. The receptors shown here come from a woman aged 50 to 60 with active or convalescent COVID-19. CDR3s include the opening cysteine and the closing phenylalanine or tryptophan. The order of the fields is CDR3 protein, J gene, CDR3 length, V gene.

cdr3_aa: CATSEDIWGRTEAFF; j_call: TRBJ1-1; cdr3_length: 15; v_call: TRBV15
cdr3_aa: CASSLMGQGYYEQYF; j_call: TRBJ2-7; cdr3_length: 15; v_call: TRBV13
cdr3_aa: CASSLQGGRNQPQHF; j_call: TRBJ1-5; cdr3_length: 15; v_call: TRBV2
cdr3_aa: CASSAQAGQGYTF; j_call: TRBJ1-2; cdr3_length: 13; v_call: TRBV12-3/TRBV12-4
cdr3_aa: CASSPREGSTDTQYF; j_call: TRBJ2-3; cdr3_length: 15; v_call: TRBV3-1/TRBV3-2
cdr3_aa: CASSFGTSLLAKNIQYF; j_call: TRBJ2-4; cdr3_length: 17; v_call: TRBV7-9
cdr3_aa: CASSQASGTGGKAFF; j_call: TRBJ1-1; cdr3_length: 15; v_call: TRBV3-1/TRBV3-2
cdr3_aa: CASSRDYSNQPQHF; j_call: TRBJ1-5; cdr3_length: 14; v_call: TRBV9
cdr3_aa: CASSPRIGGDTEAFF; j_call: TRBJ1-1; cdr3_length: 15; v_call: TRBV18
cdr3_aa: CASSKRASGTIMWSSYNEQFF; j_call: TRBJ2-1; cdr3_length: 21; v_call: TRBV21-1
cdr3_aa: CASRQGVGSPLHF; j_call: TRBJ1-6; cdr3_length: 13; v_call: TRBV6-9
cdr3_aa: CAWSRDSGRELFF; j_call: TRBJ2-2; cdr3_length: 13; v_call: TRBV30
cdr3_aa: CASSLGQDTGELFF; j_call: TRBJ2-2; cdr3_length: 14; v_call: TRBV5-1
cdr3_aa: CASSPRTGGAGTQYF; j_call: TRBJ2-5; cdr3_length: 15; v_call: TRBV6-5
cdr3_aa: CASSLDSFSTDTQYF; j_call: TRBJ2-3; cdr3_length: 15; v_call: TRBV4-1
cdr3_aa: CASRIGGRGIMNTEAFF; j_call: TRBJ1-1; cdr3_length: 17; v_call: TRBV5-5
cdr3_aa: CASSEIGGSDTEAFF; j_call: TRBJ1-1; cdr3_length: 15; v_call: TRBV25-1
cdr3_aa: CASSPAPGYEQYF; j_call: TRBJ2-7; cdr3_length: 13; v_call: TRBV5-1
cdr3_aa: CASSPPWGVKAFF; j_call: TRBJ1-1; cdr3_length: 13; v_call: TRBV5-1
cdr3_aa: CASSFPLTSGSAKNIQYF; j_call: TRBJ2-4; cdr3_length: 18; v_call: TRBV6-2/TRBV6-3
cdr3_aa: CSVEGFSSYNEQFF; j_call: TRBJ2-1; cdr3_length: 14; v_call: TRBV29-1
cdr3_aa: CASSSTPRETQYF; j_call: TRBJ2-5; cdr3_length: 13; v_call: TRBV12-3/TRBV12-4
cdr3_aa: CASSDPGLLKTYEQYF; j_call: TRBJ2-7; cdr3_length: 16; v_call: TRBV11-2
cdr3_aa: CASSPTGSGNTIYF; j_call: TRBJ1-3; cdr3_length: 14; v_call: TRBV9
cdr3_aa: CASSPGDEQFF; j_call: TRBJ2-1; cdr3_length: 11; v_call: TRBV7-9
cdr3_aa: CASSVSGTGGLTNEKLFF; j_call: TRBJ1-4; cdr3_length: 18; v_call: TRBV19
cdr3_aa: CSVSVREAGELFF; j_call: TRBJ2-2; cdr3_length: 13; v_call: TRBV29-1
cdr3_aa: CASSLNLWRIRSPLHF; j_call: TRBJ1-6; cdr3_length: 16; v_call: TRBV11-2
cdr3_aa: CASSRGTGTGYTF; j_call: TRBJ1-2; cdr3_length: 13; v_call: TRBV3-1/TRBV3-2
cdr3_aa: CASSWSSGSMQETQYF; j_call: TRBJ2-5; cdr3_length: 16; v_call: TRBV5-1
cdr3_aa: CATSDLQGAYTSYTF; j_call: TRBJ1-2; cdr3_length: 15; v_call: TRBV24-1
cdr3_aa: CASSQDRDTGSYNEQFF; j_call: TRBJ2-1; cdr3_length: 17; v_call: TRBV4-1
cdr3_aa: CASSYPRQGQPYEQYF; j_call: TRBJ2-7; cdr3_length: 16; v_call: TRBV6-2/TRBV6-3
cdr3_aa: CASSPTATSGANVLTF; j_call: TRBJ2-6; cdr3_length: 16; v_call: TRBV3-1/TRBV3-2
cdr3_aa: CASRQGAINEQFF; j_call: TRBJ2-1; cdr3_length: 13; v_call: TRBV5-1
cdr3_aa: CASRKGATNTEAFF; j_call: TRBJ1-1; cdr3_length: 14; v_call: TRBV5-1
cdr3_aa: CASSRQENTEAFF; j_call: TRBJ1-1; cdr3_length: 13; v_call: TRBV2
cdr3_aa: CASSPQVSADTQYF; j_call: TRBJ2-3; cdr3_length: 14; v_call: TRBV5-1
cdr3_aa: CASSVESGYNEQFF; j_call: TRBJ2-1; cdr3_length: 14; v_call: TRBV9
cdr3_aa: CGGSRSGSRAAEQFF; j_call: TRBJ2-1; cdr3_length: 15; v_call: TRBV28
cdr3_aa: CASNRGIGEETQYF; j_call: TRBJ2-5; cdr3_length: 14; v_call: TRBV13
cdr3_aa: CATSTLGGGSYF; j_call: TRBJ2-7; cdr3_length: 12; v_call: TRBV5-6
cdr3_aa: CASSQSRYAQHSGNTIYF; j_call: TRBJ1-3; cdr3_length: 18; v_call: TRBV23-1
cdr3_aa: CASSPPGREAFF; j_call: TRBJ1-1; cdr3_length: 12; v_call: TRBV18
cdr3_aa: CASSLRRWVTDTQYF; j_call: TRBJ2-3; cdr3_length: 15; v_call: TRBV2
cdr3_aa: CASSLALKNTGELFF; j_call: TRBJ2-2; cdr3_length: 15; v_call: TRBV5-1
cdr3_aa: CATRPGLLYNEQFF; j_call: TRBJ2-1; cdr3_length: 14; v_call: TRBV24-1
cdr3_aa: CASFVTGGRTEAFF; j_call: TRBJ1-1; cdr3_length: 14; v_call: TRBV21-1
cdr3_aa: CASSHFLLGGNTEAFF; j_call: TRBJ1-1; cdr3_length: 16; v_call: TRBV3-1/TRBV3-2